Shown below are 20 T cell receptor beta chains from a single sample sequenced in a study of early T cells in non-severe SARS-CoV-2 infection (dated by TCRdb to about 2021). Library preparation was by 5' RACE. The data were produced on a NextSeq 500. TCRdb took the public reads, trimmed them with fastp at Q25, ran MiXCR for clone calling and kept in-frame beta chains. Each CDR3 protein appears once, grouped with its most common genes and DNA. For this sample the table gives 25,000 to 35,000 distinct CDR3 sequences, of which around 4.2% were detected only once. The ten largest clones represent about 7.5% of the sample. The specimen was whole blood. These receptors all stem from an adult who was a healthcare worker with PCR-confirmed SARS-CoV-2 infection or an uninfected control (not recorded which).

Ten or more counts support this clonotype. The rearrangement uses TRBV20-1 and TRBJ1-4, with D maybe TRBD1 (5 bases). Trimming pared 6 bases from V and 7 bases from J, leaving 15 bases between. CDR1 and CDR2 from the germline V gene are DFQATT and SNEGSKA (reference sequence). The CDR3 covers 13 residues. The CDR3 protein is CSAKGRGLEKLFF. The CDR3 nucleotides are TGCAGTGCCAAGGGGAGAGGCCTTGAAAAACTGTTTTTT.

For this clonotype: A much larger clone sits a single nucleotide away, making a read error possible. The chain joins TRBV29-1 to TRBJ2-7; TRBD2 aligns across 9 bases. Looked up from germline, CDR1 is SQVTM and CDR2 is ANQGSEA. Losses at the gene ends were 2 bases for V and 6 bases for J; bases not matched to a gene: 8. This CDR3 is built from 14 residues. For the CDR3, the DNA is TGCAGCGTTGAATCCCTAGCGGGGAGTCTCGAGCAGTACTTC. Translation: CSVESLAGSLEQYF.

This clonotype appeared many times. The CDR3 reads CASSPSPRGEKLFF. Here the CDR3 DNA reads TGTGCCAGCTCACCGTCGCCACGGGGTGAAAAACTGTTTTTT. The chain uses TRBV18 and TRBJ1-4; no firm D call. The V end lost 3 bases, the J end lost 7 bases, and 12 bases lay between the germline ends. Germline CDR1 is KGHSH and CDR2 is LQKENI. CDR3 size: 14 residues.

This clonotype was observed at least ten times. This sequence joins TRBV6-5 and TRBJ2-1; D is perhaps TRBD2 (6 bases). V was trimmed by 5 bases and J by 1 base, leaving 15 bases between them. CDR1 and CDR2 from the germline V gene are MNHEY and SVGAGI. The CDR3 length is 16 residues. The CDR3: CASSTSAAGSYNEQFF. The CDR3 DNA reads TGTGCCAGCAGTACCTCCGCGGCGGGGTCCTACAATGAGCAGTTCTTC.

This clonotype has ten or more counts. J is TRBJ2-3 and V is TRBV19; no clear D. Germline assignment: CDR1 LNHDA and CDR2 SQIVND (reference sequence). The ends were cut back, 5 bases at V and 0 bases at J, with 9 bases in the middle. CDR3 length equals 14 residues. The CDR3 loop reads CASSPRSSTDTQYF. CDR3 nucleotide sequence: TGTGCCAGTAGTCCCCGATCGAGCACAGATACGCAGTATTTT.

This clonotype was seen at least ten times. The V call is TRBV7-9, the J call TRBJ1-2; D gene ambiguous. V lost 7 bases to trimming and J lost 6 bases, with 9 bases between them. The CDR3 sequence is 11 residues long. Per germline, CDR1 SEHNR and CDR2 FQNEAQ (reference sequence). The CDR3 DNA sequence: TGTGCCAGCACCCCGAGGAATGGCTACACCTTC. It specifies CASTPRNGYTF.

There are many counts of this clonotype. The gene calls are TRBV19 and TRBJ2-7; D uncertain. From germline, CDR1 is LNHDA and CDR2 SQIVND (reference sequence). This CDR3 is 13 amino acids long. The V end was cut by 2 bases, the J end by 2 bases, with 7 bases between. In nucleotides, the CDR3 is TGTGCCAGTAGTATAACCGGAGCCTACGAGCAGTACTTC. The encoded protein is CASSITGAYEQYF.

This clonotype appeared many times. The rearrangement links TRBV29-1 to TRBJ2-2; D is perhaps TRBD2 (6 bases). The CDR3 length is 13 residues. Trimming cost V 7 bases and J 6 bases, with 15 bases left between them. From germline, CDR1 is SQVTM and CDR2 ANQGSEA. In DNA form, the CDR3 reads TGCAGCGCATCATGGAGGGTCGCCGGGGAGCTGTTTTTT. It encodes CSASWRVAGELFF.

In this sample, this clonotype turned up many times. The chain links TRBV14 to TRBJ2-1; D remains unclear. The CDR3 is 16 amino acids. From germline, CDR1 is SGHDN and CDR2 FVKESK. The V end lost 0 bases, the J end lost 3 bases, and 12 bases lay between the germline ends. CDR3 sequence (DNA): TGTGCCAGCAGCCAAGATAGCCCCAGGTTCTACAATGAGCAGTTCTTC. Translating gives CASSQDSPRFYNEQFF. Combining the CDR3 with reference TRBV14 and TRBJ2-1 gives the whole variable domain EAGVTQFPSHSVIEKGQTVTLRCDPISGHDNLYWYRRVMGKEIKFLLHFVKESKQDESGMPNNRFLAERTGGTYSTLKVQPAELEDSGVYFCASSQDSPRFYNEQFFGPGTRLTVL.

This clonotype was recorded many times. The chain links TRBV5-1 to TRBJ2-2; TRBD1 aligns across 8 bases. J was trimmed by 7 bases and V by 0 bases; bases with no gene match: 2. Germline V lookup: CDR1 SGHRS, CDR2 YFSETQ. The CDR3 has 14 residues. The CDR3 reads CASSLGQGIGELFF. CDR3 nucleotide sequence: TGCGCCAGCAGCTTGGGACAGGGGATCGGGGAGCTGTTTTTT. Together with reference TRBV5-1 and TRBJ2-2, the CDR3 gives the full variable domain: KAGVTQTPRYLIKTRGQQVTLSCSPISGHRSVSWYQQTPGQGLQFLFEYFSETQRNKGNFPGRFSGRQFSNSRSEMNVSTLELGDSALYLCASSLGQGIGELFFGEGSRLTVL.

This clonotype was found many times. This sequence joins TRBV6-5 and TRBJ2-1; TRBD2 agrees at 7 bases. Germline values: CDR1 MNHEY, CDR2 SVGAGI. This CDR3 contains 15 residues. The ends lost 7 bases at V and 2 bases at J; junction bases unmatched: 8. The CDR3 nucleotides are TGTGCCAGCAATTTTAGGGCGGGAGCCTACAATGAGCAGTTCTTC. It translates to CASNFRAGAYNEQFF.

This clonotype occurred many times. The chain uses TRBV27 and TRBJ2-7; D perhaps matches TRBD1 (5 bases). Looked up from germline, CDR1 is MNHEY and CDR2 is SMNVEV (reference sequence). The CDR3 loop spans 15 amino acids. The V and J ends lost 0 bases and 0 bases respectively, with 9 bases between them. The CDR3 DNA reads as TGTGCCAGCAGTTTATCGGGGCGGATCTCCTACGAGCAGTACTTC. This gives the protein CASSLSGRISYEQYF.

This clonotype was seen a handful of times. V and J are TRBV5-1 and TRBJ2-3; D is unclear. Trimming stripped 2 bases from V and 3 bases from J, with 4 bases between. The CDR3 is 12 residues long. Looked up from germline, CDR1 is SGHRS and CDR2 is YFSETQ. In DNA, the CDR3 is TGCGCCAGCAGCTTCGGTACAGATACGCAGTATTTT. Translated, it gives CASSFGTDTQYF.

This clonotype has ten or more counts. The CDR3 DNA reads TGTGCCAGCAGCTCACAGGGGGGAACAGGGTACCAAGAGACCCAGTACTTC. Protein product: CASSSQGGTGYQETQYF. The V and J genes are TRBV11-2 and TRBJ2-5; 8 bases agree with TRBD1. Germline V gene data show CDR1 as SGHAT and CDR2 as FQNNGV. The ends lost 4 bases at V and 0 bases at J; junction bases unmatched: 10. This CDR3 region has 17 residues.

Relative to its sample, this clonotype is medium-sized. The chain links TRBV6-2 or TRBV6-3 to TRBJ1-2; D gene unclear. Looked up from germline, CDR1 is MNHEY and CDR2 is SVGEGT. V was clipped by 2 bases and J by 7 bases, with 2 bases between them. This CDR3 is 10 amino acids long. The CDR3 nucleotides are TGTGCCAGCAGTTACATTGGCTACACCTTC. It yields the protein CASSYIGYTF.

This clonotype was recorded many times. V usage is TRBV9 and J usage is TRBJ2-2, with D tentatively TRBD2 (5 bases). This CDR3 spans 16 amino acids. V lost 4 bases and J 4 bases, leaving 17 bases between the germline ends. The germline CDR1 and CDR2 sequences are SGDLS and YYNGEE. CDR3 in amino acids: CASSPIREGPTGELFF. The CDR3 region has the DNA TGTGCCAGCAGCCCCATCCGAGAGGGCCCCACCGGGGAGCTGTTTTTT.

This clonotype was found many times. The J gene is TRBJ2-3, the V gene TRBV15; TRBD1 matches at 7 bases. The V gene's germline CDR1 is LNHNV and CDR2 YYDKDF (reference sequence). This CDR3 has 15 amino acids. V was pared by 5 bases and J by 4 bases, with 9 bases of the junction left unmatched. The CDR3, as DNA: TGTGCCACCAGCGGAGGACAGGCGTACTCAGATACGCAGTATTTT. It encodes CATSGGQAYSDTQYF.

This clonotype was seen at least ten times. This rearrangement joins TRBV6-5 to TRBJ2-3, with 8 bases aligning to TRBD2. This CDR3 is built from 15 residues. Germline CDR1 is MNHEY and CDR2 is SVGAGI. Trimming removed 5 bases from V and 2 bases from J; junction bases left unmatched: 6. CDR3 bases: TGTGCCAGCAGTGTAGGCGGGGGGATCACAGATACGCAGTATTTT. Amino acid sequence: CASSVGGGITDTQYF.

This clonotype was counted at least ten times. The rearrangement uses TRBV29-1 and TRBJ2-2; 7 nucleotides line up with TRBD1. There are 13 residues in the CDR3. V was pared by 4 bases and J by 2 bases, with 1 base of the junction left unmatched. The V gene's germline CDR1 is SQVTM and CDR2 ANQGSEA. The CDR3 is CSVGQGNTGELFF. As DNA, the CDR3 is TGCAGCGTTGGACAGGGTAACACCGGGGAGCTGTTTTTT.

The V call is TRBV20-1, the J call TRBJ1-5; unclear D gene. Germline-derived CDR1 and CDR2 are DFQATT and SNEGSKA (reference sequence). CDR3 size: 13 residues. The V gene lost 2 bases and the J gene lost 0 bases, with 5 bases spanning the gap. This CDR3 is CSARMGSNQPQHF. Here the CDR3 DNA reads TGCAGTGCTAGAATGGGTAGCAATCAGCCCCAGCATTTT.